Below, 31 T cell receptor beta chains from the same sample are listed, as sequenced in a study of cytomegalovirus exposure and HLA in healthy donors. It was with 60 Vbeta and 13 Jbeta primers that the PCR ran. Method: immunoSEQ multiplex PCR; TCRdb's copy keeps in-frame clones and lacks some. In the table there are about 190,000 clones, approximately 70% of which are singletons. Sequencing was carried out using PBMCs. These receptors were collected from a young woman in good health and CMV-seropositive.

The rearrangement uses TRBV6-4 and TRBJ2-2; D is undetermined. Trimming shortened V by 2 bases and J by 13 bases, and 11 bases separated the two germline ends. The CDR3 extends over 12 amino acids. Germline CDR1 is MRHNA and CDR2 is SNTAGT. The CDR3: CASSDGGRGLFF. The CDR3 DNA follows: TGTGCCAGCAGTGACGGCGGTCGCGGGCTGTTTTTT.

As DNA, the CDR3 is TGTGCCAGCAGTGGTGAAATCGAGTCCGGCTACACCTTC. It codes for CASSGEIESGYTF. The chain employs TRBV6-1 and TRBJ1-2; D remains ambiguous. From germline, CDR1 is MNHNS and CDR2 SASEGT. The ends were cut back, 4 bases at V and 8 bases at J, with 14 bases in the middle. This CDR3 spans 13 amino acids.

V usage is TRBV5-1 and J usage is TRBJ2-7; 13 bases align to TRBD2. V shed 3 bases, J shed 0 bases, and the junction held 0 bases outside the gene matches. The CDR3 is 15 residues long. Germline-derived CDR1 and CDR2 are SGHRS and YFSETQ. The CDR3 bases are TGCGCCAGCAGCTGGACTAGCGGGAGCTCCTACGAGCAGTACTTC. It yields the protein CASSWTSGSSYEQYF.

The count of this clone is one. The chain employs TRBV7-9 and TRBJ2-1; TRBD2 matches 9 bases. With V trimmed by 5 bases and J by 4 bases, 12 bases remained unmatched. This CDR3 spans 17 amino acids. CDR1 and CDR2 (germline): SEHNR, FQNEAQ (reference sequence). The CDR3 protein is CASSPLDSGRTYNEQFF. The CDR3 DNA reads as TGTGCCAGCAGCCCCCTGGATAGCGGGAGAACTTACAATGAGCAGTTCTTC. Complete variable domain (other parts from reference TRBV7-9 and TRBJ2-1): DTGVSQNPRHKITKRGQNVTFRCDPISEHNRLYWYRQTLGQGPEFLTYFQNEAQLEKSRLLSDRFSAERPKGSFSTLEIQRTEQGDSAMYLCASSPLDSGRTYNEQFFGPGTRLTVL.

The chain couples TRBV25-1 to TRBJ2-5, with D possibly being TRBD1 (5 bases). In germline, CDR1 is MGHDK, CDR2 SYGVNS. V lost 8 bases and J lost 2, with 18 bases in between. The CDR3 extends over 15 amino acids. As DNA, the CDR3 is TGTGCCAGCTCAAAGGGGTACAGTCGTCAAGAGACCCAGTACTTC. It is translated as CASSKGYSRQETQYF.

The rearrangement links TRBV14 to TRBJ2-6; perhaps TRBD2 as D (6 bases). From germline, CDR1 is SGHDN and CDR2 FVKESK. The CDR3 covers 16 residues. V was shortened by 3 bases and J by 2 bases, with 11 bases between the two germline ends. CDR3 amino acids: CASSQRRAPGANVLTF. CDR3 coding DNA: TGTGCCAGCAGCCAGCGGAGGGCCCCTGGGGCCAACGTCCTGACTTTC.

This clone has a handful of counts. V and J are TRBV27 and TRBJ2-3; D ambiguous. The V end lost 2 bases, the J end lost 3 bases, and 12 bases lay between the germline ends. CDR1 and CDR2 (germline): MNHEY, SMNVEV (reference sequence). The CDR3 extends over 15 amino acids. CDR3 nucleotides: TGTGCCAGCAGTTTAGGCATCTCCACAACAGATACGCAGTATTTT. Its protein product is CASSLGISTTDTQYF.

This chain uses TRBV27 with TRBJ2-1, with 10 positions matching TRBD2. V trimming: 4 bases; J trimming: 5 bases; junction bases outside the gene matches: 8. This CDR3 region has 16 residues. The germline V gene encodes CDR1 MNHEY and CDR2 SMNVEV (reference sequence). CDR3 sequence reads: CASSSGLATFHNEQFF. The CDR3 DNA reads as TGTGCCAGCAGTTCGGGACTAGCGACTTTCCACAATGAGCAGTTCTTC.

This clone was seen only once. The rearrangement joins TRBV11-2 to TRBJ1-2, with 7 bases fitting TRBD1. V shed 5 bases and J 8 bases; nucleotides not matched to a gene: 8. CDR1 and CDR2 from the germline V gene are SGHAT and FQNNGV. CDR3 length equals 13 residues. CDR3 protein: CASSPGGSGGYTF. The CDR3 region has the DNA TGTGCCAGCAGCCCAGGGGGGTCGGGGGGCTACACCTTC.

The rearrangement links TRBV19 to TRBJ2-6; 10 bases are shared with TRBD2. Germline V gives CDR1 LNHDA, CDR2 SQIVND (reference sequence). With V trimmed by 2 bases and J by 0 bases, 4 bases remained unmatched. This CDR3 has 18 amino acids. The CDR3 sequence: CASSISGGALSGANVLTF. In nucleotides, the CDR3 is TGTGCCAGTAGTATAAGCGGGGGGGCCCTCTCTGGGGCCAACGTCCTGACTTTC.

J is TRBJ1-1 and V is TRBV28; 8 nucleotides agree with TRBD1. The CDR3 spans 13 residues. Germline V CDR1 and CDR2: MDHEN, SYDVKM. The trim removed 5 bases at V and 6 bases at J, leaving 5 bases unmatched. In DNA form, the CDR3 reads TGTGCCAGCAGTGGACAGGGACGAGCTGAAGCTTTCTTT. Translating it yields CASSGQGRAEAFF.

This chain's CDR3 is CASSVGPARVNSPLHF. The CDR3, as DNA: TGTGCCAGCAGCGTAGGGCCGGCTCGGGTTAATTCACCCCTCCACTTT. V usage is TRBV9 and J usage is TRBJ1-6; D gene uncertain. Germline CDR1 reads SGDLS; CDR2 reads YYNGEE. The CDR3 covers 16 residues. The germline V and J ends were trimmed by 0 bases and 6 bases, with 13 bases remaining between them.

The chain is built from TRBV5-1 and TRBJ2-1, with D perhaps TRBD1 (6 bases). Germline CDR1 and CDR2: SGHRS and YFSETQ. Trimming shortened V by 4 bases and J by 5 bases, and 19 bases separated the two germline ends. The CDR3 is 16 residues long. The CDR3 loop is CASSPGVGTRDNEQFF. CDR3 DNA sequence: TGCGCCAGCAGCCCCGGGGTTGGGACAAGGGACAATGAGCAGTTCTTC.

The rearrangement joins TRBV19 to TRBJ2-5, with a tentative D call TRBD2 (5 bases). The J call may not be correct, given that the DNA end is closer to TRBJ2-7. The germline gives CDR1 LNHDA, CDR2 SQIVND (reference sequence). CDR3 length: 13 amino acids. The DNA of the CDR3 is TGTGCCAGTAGCCTGGGGAGCTCCTACGAGCAGTACTTC. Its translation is CASSLGSSYEQYF.

In DNA form, the CDR3 reads TGTGCCAGCAGGGCAGGGGGAAGGAACTATGGCTACACCTTC. It codes for CASRAGGRNYGYTF. The chain carries TRBV28 and TRBJ1-2; TRBD1 matches 7 bases. Trimming cost V 6 bases and J 2 bases; bases outside gene matches: 6. This CDR3 has 14 residues. The germline CDR1 and CDR2 sequences are MDHEN and SYDVKM.

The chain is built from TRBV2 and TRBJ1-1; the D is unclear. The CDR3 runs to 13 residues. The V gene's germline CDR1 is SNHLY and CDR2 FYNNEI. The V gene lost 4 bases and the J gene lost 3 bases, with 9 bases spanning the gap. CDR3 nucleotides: TGTGCCAGCAGTGTCGACTTGTACACTGAAGCTTTCTTT. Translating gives CASSVDLYTEAFF.

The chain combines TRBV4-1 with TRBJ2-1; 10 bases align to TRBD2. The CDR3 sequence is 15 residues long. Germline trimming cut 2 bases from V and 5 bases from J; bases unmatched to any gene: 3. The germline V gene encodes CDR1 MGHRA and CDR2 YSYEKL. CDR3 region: CASSQWLAGDNEQFF. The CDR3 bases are TGCGCCAGCAGCCAATGGCTAGCGGGAGACAATGAGCAGTTCTTC.

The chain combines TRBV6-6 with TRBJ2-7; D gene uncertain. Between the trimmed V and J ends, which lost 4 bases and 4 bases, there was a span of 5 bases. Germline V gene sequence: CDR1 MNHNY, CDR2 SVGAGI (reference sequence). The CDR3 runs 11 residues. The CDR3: CASSSKYEQYF. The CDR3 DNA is TGTGCCAGCAGTTCCAAATACGAGCAGTACTTC.

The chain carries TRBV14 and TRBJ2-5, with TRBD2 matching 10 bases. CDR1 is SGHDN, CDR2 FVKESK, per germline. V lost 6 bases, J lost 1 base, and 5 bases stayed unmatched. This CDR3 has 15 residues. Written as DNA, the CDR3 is TGTGCCAGCAGTGGACTAGCGGAGCTCCAAGAGACCCAGTACTTC. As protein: CASSGLAELQETQYF.

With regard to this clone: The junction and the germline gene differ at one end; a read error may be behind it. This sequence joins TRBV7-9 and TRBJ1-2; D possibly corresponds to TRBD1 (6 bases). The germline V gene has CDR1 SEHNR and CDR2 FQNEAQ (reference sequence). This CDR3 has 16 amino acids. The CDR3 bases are TGTGTCAGCAGCTTAGCGAAGGCAGGGGATAACTATGGCTACACCTTC. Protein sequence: CVSSLAKAGDNYGYTF.

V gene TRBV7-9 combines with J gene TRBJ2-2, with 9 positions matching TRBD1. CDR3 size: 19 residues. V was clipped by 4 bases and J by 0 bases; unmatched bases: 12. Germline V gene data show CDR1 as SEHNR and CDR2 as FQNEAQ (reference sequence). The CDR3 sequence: CASSWGRQGVDANTGELFF. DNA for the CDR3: TGTGCCAGCAGCTGGGGGAGACAGGGGGTTGACGCGAACACCGGGGAGCTGTTTTTT. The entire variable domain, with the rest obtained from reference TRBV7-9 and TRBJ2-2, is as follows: DTGVSQNPRHKITKRGQNVTFRCDPISEHNRLYWYRQTLGQGPEFLTYFQNEAQLEKSRLLSDRFSAERPKGSFSTLEIQRTEQGDSAMYLCASSWGRQGVDANTGELFFGEGSRLTVL.

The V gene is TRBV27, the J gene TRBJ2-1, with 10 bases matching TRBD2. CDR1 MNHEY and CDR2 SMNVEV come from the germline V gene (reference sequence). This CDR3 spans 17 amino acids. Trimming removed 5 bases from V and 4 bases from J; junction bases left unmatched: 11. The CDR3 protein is CASSPPRLAGAYNEQFF. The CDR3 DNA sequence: TGTGCCAGCAGTCCCCCACGGCTAGCGGGAGCGTACAATGAGCAGTTCTTC.

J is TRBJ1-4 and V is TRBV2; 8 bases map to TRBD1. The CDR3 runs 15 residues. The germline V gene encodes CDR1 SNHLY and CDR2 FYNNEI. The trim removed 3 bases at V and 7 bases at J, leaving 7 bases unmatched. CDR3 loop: CASSDPQGEAEKLFF. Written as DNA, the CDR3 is TGTGCCAGCAGTGACCCACAGGGGGAGGCTGAAAAACTGTTTTTT.

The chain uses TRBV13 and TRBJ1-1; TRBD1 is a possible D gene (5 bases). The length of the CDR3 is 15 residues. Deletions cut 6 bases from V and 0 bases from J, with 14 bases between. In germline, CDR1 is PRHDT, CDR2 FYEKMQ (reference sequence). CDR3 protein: CASREGGALNTEAFF. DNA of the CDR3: TGTGCCAGCAGGGAGGGAGGGGCCCTGAACACTGAAGCTTTCTTT. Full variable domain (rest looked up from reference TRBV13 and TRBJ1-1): AAGVIQSPRHLIKEKRETATLKCYPIPRHDTVYWYQQGPGQDPQFLISFYEKMQSDKGSIPDRFSAQQFSDYHSELNMSSLELGDSALYFCASREGGALNTEAFFGQGTRLTVV.

The CDR3 region is CASSPPATGDETQYF. CDR3 sequence (DNA): TGCGCCAGCAGCCCCCCCGCGACAGGGGACGAGACCCAGTACTTC. The chain carries TRBV5-1 and TRBJ2-5, with TRBD1 identical over 8 bases. Losses at the gene ends were 4 bases for V and 5 bases for J; bases not matched to a gene: 10. Germline-derived CDR1 and CDR2 are SGHRS and YFSETQ. The CDR3 is 15 amino acids. The whole variable domain, remainder taken from reference TRBV5-1 and TRBJ2-5, is KAGVTQTPRYLIKTRGQQVTLSCSPISGHRSVSWYQQTPGQGLQFLFEYFSETQRNKGNFPGRFSGRQFSNSRSEMNVSTLELGDSALYLCASSPPATGDETQYFGPGTRLLVL.

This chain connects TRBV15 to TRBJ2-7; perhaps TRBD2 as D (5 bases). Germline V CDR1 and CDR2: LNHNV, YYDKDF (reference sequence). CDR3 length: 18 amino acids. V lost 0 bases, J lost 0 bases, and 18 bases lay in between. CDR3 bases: TGTGCCACCAGCAGAGATGAAGGATTGGACTTAACCTCCTACGAGCAGTACTTC. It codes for CATSRDEGLDLTSYEQYF.

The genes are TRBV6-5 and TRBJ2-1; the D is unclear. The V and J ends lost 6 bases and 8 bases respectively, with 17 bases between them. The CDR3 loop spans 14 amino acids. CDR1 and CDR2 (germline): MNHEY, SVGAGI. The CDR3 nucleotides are TGTGCCAGCAGCCTGGGCCTTGGCAATGATGAGCAGTTCTTC. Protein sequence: CASSLGLGNDEQFF.

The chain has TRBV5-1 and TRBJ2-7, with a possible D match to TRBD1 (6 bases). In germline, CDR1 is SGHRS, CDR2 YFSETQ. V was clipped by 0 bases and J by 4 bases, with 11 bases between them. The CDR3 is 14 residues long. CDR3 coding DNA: TGCGCCAGCAGCTTGGACGGACAGAGATACGAGCAGTACTTC. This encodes CASSLDGQRYEQYF.

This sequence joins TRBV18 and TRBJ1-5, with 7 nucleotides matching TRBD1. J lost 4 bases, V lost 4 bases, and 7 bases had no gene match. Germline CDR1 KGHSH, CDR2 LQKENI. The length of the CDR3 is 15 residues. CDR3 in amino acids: CASSLLDRENQPQHF. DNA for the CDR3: TGTGCCAGCTCACTACTAGACAGGGAGAATCAGCCCCAGCATTTT.

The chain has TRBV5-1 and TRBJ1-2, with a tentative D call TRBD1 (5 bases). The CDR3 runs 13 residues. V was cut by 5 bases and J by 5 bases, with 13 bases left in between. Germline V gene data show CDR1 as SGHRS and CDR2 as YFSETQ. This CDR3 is CASSQDRQYGYTF. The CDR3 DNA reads TGCGCCAGCAGTCAAGACAGACAGTATGGCTACACCTTC.

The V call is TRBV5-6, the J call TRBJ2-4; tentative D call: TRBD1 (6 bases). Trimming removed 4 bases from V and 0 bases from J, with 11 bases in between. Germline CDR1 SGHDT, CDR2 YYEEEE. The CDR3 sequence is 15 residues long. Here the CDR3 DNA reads TGTGCCAGCAGCAGAACAGGGTTAGCCAAAAACATTCAGTACTTC. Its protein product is CASSRTGLAKNIQYF.